The next 28 T cell receptor beta chains were all read from a single sample in a study of T-cell reconstitution after alpha-beta-depleted transplantation in children. TCRbeta library construction was performed incorporating unique molecular identifiers. TCRdb reprocessed the PCR reads via MiXCR and lists one record per CDR3 protein. The sample lists fewer than 1 million distinct CDR3 sequences, roughly 15% occurring once. This material consisted of PBMCs, mostly from graft donor cells, taken 360 days after TCRalphabeta/CD19-depleted stem cell transplant. The receptor source for this set is a male patient aged 10 to 17 who had a stem cell transplant for acute lymphoblastic leukemia, so the T cells may come from the graft donor.

The sample holds many counts of this clonotype. This chain joins TRBV5-1 and TRBJ2-1; D is possibly TRBD1 or TRBD2 (5 bases each). V was cut by 0 bases and J by 0 bases, with 10 bases left in between. The CDR3 runs to 16 residues. Per the germline V gene, CDR1 is SGHRS and CDR2 is YFSETQ. CDR3 in DNA: TGCGCCAGCAGCTTGGATCTTGGGGGCTCCTACAATGAGCAGTTCTTC. Translating gives CASSLDLGGSYNEQFF.

The CDR3 here is CASSYYPGVASGNTIYF. Here the CDR3 DNA reads TGTGCCAGCAGTTACTATCCGGGGGTAGCTTCTGGAAACACCATATATTTT. This chain joins TRBV6-5 and TRBJ1-3; the D gene is possibly TRBD1 (5 bases). CDR1 is MNHEY, CDR2 SVGAGI, per germline. V was shortened by 1 base and J by 1 base, with 14 bases between the two germline ends. CDR3 length: 17 amino acids.

This clonotype has just a few counts. J is TRBJ2-1 and V is TRBV6-1; TRBD2 aligns across 10 bases. The CDR3 has 14 residues. Trimming removed 6 bases from V and 6 bases from J; junction bases left unmatched: 5. Germline V gene data show CDR1 as MNHNS and CDR2 as SASEGT. CDR3 in amino acids: CASRNGTSANEQFF. CDR3 sequence (DNA): TGTGCCAGCAGAAACGGGACTAGCGCCAATGAGCAGTTCTTC.

This clonotype came up a few times. This chain connects TRBV24-1 to TRBJ2-7; weak D call: TRBD2 (7 bases). Germline V gene lookup returns CDR1 KGHDR and CDR2 SFDVKD. This CDR3 is 18 amino acids long. The germline V and J ends were trimmed by 12 bases and 4 bases, with 33 bases remaining between them. CDR3: CAPPRTPLGGGPVYEQYF. The CDR3 DNA reads as TGTGCCCCCCCGAGGACCCCTTTAGGGGGAGGGCCTGTATACGAGCAGTACTTC.

In its sample, this clonotype was seen a few times. This chain's CDR3 is CASWGRGSYGYTF. CDR3 DNA sequence: TGTGCCAGCTGGGGCAGGGGCAGCTATGGCTACACCTTC. The V gene is TRBV6-1, the J gene TRBJ1-2, with D perhaps matching TRBD1 (6 bases). Germline V gene sequence: CDR1 MNHNS, CDR2 SASEGT. The CDR3 covers 13 residues. The germline V and J ends were trimmed by 8 bases and 4 bases, with 14 bases remaining between them.

The CDR3 loop is CSARGLAGALDEQFF. In DNA, the CDR3 is TGCAGTGCTAGAGGCCTAGCGGGAGCCTTGGATGAGCAGTTCTTC. J is TRBJ2-1 and V is TRBV20-1; 10 positions agree with TRBD2. The CDR3 covers 15 residues. Trimming at V came to 1 base and at J to 8 bases, leaving 8 bases not matched to a gene. Germline CDR1 reads DFQATT; CDR2 reads SNEGSKA (reference sequence).

This clonotype was observed a few times. V and J are TRBV7-9 and TRBJ2-7, with D possibly matching TRBD2 (6 bases). CDR1 is SEHNR and CDR2 is FQNEAQ in the germline V gene (reference sequence). V shed 7 bases and J shed 7 bases, with 14 bases lying between them. The CDR3 is made up of 12 amino acids. The CDR3 here is CASNQLRGEQYF. The CDR3 region has the DNA TGTGCCAGCAACCAACTGCGGGGAGAGCAGTACTTC.

V is TRBV13 and J is TRBJ2-3; 7 bases line up with TRBD1. V lost 3 bases to trimming and J lost 0 bases; unmatched junction nucleotides: 18. Looked up from germline, CDR1 is PRHDT and CDR2 is FYEKMQ (reference sequence). CDR3 length: 20 amino acids. CDR3 loop: CASSLTRLQDRRLSTDTQYF. In DNA form, the CDR3 reads TGTGCCAGCAGCTTGACCCGATTGCAGGACAGGCGACTTAGCACAGATACGCAGTATTTT. The whole variable domain, filled in from reference TRBV13 and TRBJ2-3, reads AAGVIQSPRHLIKEKRETATLKCYPIPRHDTVYWYQQGPGQDPQFLISFYEKMQSDKGSIPDRFSAQQFSDYHSELNMSSLELGDSALYFCASSLTRLQDRRLSTDTQYFGPGTRLTVL.

The chain's CDR3 is CASRKLLTDTQYF. The CDR3 DNA follows: TGTGCCAGCCGCAAGCTCCTGACAGATACGCAGTATTTT. The J gene is TRBJ2-3, the V gene TRBV5-8; D not resolved. This CDR3 is 13 amino acids long. V was cut by 7 bases and J by 3 bases, with 12 bases left in between. Germline loops: CDR1 SGHTS, CDR2 YDEGEE.

V gene TRBV7-3 combines with J gene TRBJ1-1, with D possibly matching TRBD1 (5 bases). Trimming took 5 bases from V and 11 from J, leaving 21 bases between them. CDR3 size: 14 residues. CDR1 and CDR2 from the germline V gene are SGHTA and FQGTGA. In DNA, the CDR3 is TGTGCCAGCAGCCCCGCTGGGCAGGGAATCGGCGCTTTCTTT. Amino acids: CASSPAGQGIGAFF.

This chain links TRBV20-1 with TRBJ1-2; a weak D match, TRBD1 (5 bases). Germline loops: CDR1 DFQATT, CDR2 SNEGSKA (reference sequence). The CDR3 consists of 13 residues. V was cut by 3 bases and J by 8 bases, with 16 bases left in between. Here the CDR3 DNA reads TGCAGTGCTAGTACCAGGGTCCTCGCGGGCTACACCTTC. Protein sequence: CSASTRVLAGYTF.

The chain links TRBV7-6 to TRBJ2-1, with 12 nucleotides matching TRBD2. J gave up 9 bases and V 1 base, and 7 bases lay outside the gene matches. Germline V CDR1 and CDR2: SGHVS, FNYEAQ. The CDR3 is 16 residues long. The CDR3 sequence: CASSLGLAGGQGEQFF. The CDR3 coding sequence is TGTGCCAGCAGCTTAGGTCTAGCGGGAGGGCAGGGTGAGCAGTTCTTC.

This clonotype was seen a few times. The chain employs TRBV3-1 and TRBJ2-6; a possible D gene is TRBD1 (6 bases). CDR1 and CDR2 (germline): LGHDT, YNNKEL (reference sequence). The V end was cut by 1 base, the J end by 2 bases, with 12 bases between. CDR3 length: 17 amino acids. CDR3 loop: CASSQGSGDTGANVLTF. Here the CDR3 DNA reads TGTGCCAGCAGCCAAGGGTCTGGGGACACTGGGGCCAACGTCCTGACTTTC.

The chain links TRBV10-2 to TRBJ2-7; 12 bases map to TRBD1. This CDR3 has 14 amino acids. Germline loops: CDR1 WSHSY, CDR2 SAAADI. Trimming at V came to 7 bases and at J to 7 bases, leaving 8 bases not matched to a gene. The CDR3 sequence is CASIRGQGAGEQYF. Written as DNA, the CDR3 is TGCGCCAGCATCCGGGGACAGGGGGCGGGGGAGCAGTACTTC.

The chain joins TRBV7-9 to TRBJ2-7; the match to TRBD1 covers 7 bases. The CDR3 loop spans 13 amino acids. The trim removed 5 bases at V and 3 bases at J, leaving 4 bases unmatched. Per the germline V gene, CDR1 is SEHNR and CDR2 is FQNEAQ (reference sequence). The CDR3: CASSGDSHYEQYF. The CDR3 coding sequence is TGTGCCAGCAGCGGGGACAGCCACTACGAGCAGTACTTC.

The V and J genes are TRBV5-1 and TRBJ2-7; 11 bases fit TRBD2. V lost 2 bases and J lost 4; bases outside the gene matches: 14. The CDR3 contains 18 residues. CDR1 and CDR2 from the germline V gene are SGHRS and YFSETQ. The CDR3 sequence is CASSFLVYVAGGPYEQYF. The CDR3 nucleotides read TGCGCCAGCAGCTTCCTCGTGTACGTAGCGGGAGGGCCGTACGAGCAGTACTTC.

This clonotype was counted at least ten times. The chain combines TRBV12-3 or TRBV12-4 with TRBJ2-2, with a tentative D call TRBD2 (5 bases). This CDR3 contains 16 residues. Trimming took 4 bases from V and 7 from J, leaving 19 bases between them. CDR3: CASSSMINSGGGELFF. CDR3 in DNA: TGTGCCAGCAGTTCTATGATAAACAGCGGCGGCGGGGAGCTGTTTTTT.

The chain combines TRBV6-2 or TRBV6-3 with TRBJ1-2; 10 nucleotides line up with TRBD1. In germline, CDR1 is MNHEY, CDR2 SVGEGT. V shed 4 bases, J shed 2 bases, and the junction held 4 bases outside the gene matches. CDR3 length equals 15 residues. The CDR3 region is CASSSLTGGNYGYTF. DNA of the CDR3: TGTGCCAGCAGTTCTCTGACAGGGGGCAACTATGGCTACACCTTC.

J is TRBJ2-1 and V is TRBV25-1; 10 bases are shared with TRBD2. With V trimmed by 3 bases and J by 8 bases, 10 bases remained unmatched. The CDR3 is made up of 16 amino acids. Germline assignment: CDR1 MGHDK and CDR2 SYGVNS. CDR3 region: CASSDISGRAFDEQFF. The CDR3 DNA follows: TGTGCCAGCAGTGATATAAGCGGGAGGGCCTTCGATGAGCAGTTCTTC.

The rearrangement joins TRBV12-3 or TRBV12-4 to TRBJ2-2; TRBD2 matches at 7 bases. V dropped 6 bases and J dropped 7; count of bases not matched to a gene: 5. The CDR3 is made up of 13 amino acids. CDR3 in amino acids: CASSLGLVGELFF. CDR3 bases: TGTGCCAGCAGCCTTGGACTAGTCGGGGAGCTGTTTTTT.

The chain joins TRBV18 to TRBJ1-1, with D uncertain. With 5 bases removed from V and 5 bases from J, the gap between germline ends came to 24 bases. The CDR3 extends over 17 amino acids. CDR1 is KGHSH, CDR2 LQKENI, per germline. This chain's CDR3 is CASSRGQLNRGTTEAFF. In nucleotides, the CDR3 is TGTGCCAGCTCAAGAGGGCAGCTCAACCGGGGAACGACTGAAGCTTTCTTT.

This clonotype was observed a handful of times. The rearrangement links TRBV12-3 or TRBV12-4 to TRBJ2-3; D unresolved. V gave up 4 bases and J gave up 7 bases, with 18 bases separating them. This CDR3 contains 15 residues. CDR3 sequence: CASSSRVYLSNTQYF. CDR3 DNA sequence: TGTGCCAGCAGTTCCCGGGTCTACCTTTCCAATACGCAGTATTTT.

This clonotype has just a few counts. This chain connects TRBV10-3 to TRBJ2-7; no firm D call. CDR1 is ENHRY and CDR2 is SYGVKD in the germline V gene. V was clipped by 5 bases and J by 5 bases, with 7 bases between them. The CDR3 is 11 amino acids. The CDR3 DNA follows: TGTGCCATCAGTCTAGGTCACGAGCAGTACTTC. It yields the protein CAISLGHEQYF.

The gene calls are TRBV25-1 and TRBJ2-3; TRBD2 matches at 9 bases. CDR3 length equals 16 residues. V shed 3 bases, J shed 4 bases, and the junction held 8 bases outside the gene matches. Germline CDR1 reads MGHDK; CDR2 reads SYGVNS. The CDR3 spells CASSDLSGSRSDTQYF. The CDR3 DNA reads as TGTGCCAGCAGTGACCTTAGCGGGAGCAGATCAGATACGCAGTATTTT. Full variable domain (outside the CDR3, taken from reference TRBV25-1 and TRBJ2-3): EADIYQTPRYLVIGTGKKITLECSQTMGHDKMYWYQQDPGMELHLIHYSYGVNSTEKGDLSSESTVSRIRTEHFPLTLESARPSHTSQYLCASSDLSGSRSDTQYFGPGTRLTVL.

The CDR3 nucleotides read TGTGCCAGCAGCCACCGGACAGTCCCCTACAATGAGCAGTTCTTC. Encoded protein: CASSHRTVPYNEQFF. The chain links TRBV5-6 to TRBJ2-1, with D perhaps matching TRBD1 (6 bases). The CDR3 consists of 15 residues. Trimming shortened V by 4 bases and J by 2 bases, and 13 bases separated the two germline ends. Germline V gives CDR1 SGHDT, CDR2 YYEEEE. Together with reference TRBV5-6 and TRBJ2-1, the CDR3 gives the full variable domain: DAGVTQSPTHLIKTRGQQVTLRCSPKSGHDTVSWYQQALGQGPQFIFQYYEEEERQRGNFPDRFSGHQFPNYSSELNVNALLLGDSALYLCASSHRTVPYNEQFFGPGTRLTVL.

The genes are TRBV12-3 or TRBV12-4 and TRBJ1-1, with a tentative D call TRBD1 (6 bases). V was cut by 7 bases and J by 0 bases, with 21 bases left in between. The CDR3 spans 17 residues. The DNA for the CDR3 is TGTGCCAGCACCCCTAGTTGGGGGGCAGCGATGAACACTGAAGCTTTCTTT. It encodes CASTPSWGAAMNTEAFF.

This clonotype has just a few counts. CDR3 sequence reads: CASSQDRTGITEKLFF. The CDR3, as DNA: TGCGCCAGCAGCCAGGACCGGACAGGGATAACGGAAAAACTGTTTTTT. The J gene is TRBJ1-4, the V gene TRBV4-1; 8 positions agree with TRBD1. CDR1 and CDR2 (germline): MGHRA, YSYEKL. The CDR3 runs 16 residues. V dropped 3 bases and J dropped 8; count of bases not matched to a gene: 11.

This clonotype appeared many times. The genes are TRBV29-1 and TRBJ2-2; D uncertain. CDR1 is SQVTM, CDR2 ANQGSEA, per germline. Trimming took 4 bases from V and 1 from J, leaving 7 bases between them. CDR3 length equals 13 residues. The CDR3 protein is CSVGGENTGELFF. CDR3 in DNA: TGCAGCGTTGGAGGAGAGAACACCGGGGAGCTGTTTTTT.